One and the same sample provided the 16 T cell receptor beta chains below, sequenced in a study of regulatory T cells. Their cognate antigens are unknown. Primers: 52 TRBV forward and 13 TRBJ reverse. Assay: immunoSEQ multiplex PCR; the TCRdb copy retains only in-frame clones and omits some. The sample consists of tens of thousands of clones, roughly 90% of them appearing once. Notes on the study in general: In CD3G-deficient patients, conventional CD4+ T cells were enriched for hydrophobic CDR3 residues at positions 6 and 7.

Input material: conventional CD4+ T cells sorted from blood. These receptor sequences come from a person aged 18-29 years with CD3G deficiency.

The chain combines TRBV9 with TRBJ2-2; a weak D match, TRBD1 (5 bases). Germline-derived CDR1 and CDR2 are SGDLS and YYNGEE. V was clipped by 3 bases and J by 5 bases, with 8 bases between them. The CDR3 covers 13 residues. The CDR3 here is CASSAQGTGELFF. The CDR3 DNA sequence: TGTGCCAGCAGCGCTCAGGGTACCGGGGAGCTGTTTTTT.

The V call is TRBV7-2, the J call TRBJ1-6; the D gene is possibly TRBD1 (5 bases). V lost 4 bases and J 0 bases, leaving 13 bases between the germline ends. Germline CDR1 reads SGHTA; CDR2 reads FQGNSA. The CDR3 covers 17 residues. The CDR3 protein is CASSSRQRSSYNSPLHF. CDR3 DNA sequence: TGTGCCAGCAGCTCCAGACAGCGGAGCTCCTATAATTCACCCCTCCACTTT.

This clone is a singleton in its sample. The V and J genes are TRBV18 and TRBJ1-2; 7 nucleotides align to TRBD1. Germline V CDR1 and CDR2: KGHSH, LQKENI. The J segment lost 7 bases and the V segment lost 3 bases, leaving 5 bases of the junction unmatched. The CDR3 loop spans 13 amino acids. The CDR3 DNA is TGTGCCAGCTCACCTGACAGGGAAGTTGGCTACACCTTC. Its protein product is CASSPDREVGYTF.

This clone was recorded only once. This chain links TRBV6-1 with TRBJ2-7; D might be TRBD1 (6 bases). CDR3 size: 14 residues. CDR1 MNHNS and CDR2 SASEGT come from the germline V gene. V lost 7 bases to trimming and J lost 4 bases, with 17 bases between them. CDR3 coding DNA: TGTGCCAGCATTTCCGGGACAACCAAATACGAGCAGTACTTC. This translates into CASISGTTKYEQYF.

The chain recombines TRBV6-5 with TRBJ1-2; the D gene is possibly TRBD1 (5 bases). The CDR3 runs 15 residues. The V end lost 4 bases, the J end lost 5 bases, and 17 bases lay between the germline ends. Germline lookup yields CDR1 MNHEY and CDR2 SVGAGI. CDR3 DNA: TGTGCCAGCAGTTTCAGGGTGCACGGATCTTATGGCTACACCTTC. This translates into CASSFRVHGSYGYTF.

J is TRBJ2-3 and V is TRBV28; 8 bases agree with TRBD2. Germline loops: CDR1 MDHEN, CDR2 SYDVKM. The CDR3 runs 15 residues. With V trimmed by 5 bases and J by 7 bases, 11 bases remained unmatched. CDR3 in amino acids: CASSGREGREHTQYF. In DNA form, the CDR3 reads TGTGCCAGCAGTGGCCGGGAGGGGAGAGAGCATACGCAGTATTTT. The variable domain in full, with the rest retrieved from reference TRBV28 and TRBJ2-3, is DVKVTQSSRYLVKRTGEKVFLECVQDMDHENMFWYRQDPGLGLRLIYFSYDVKMKEKGDIPEGYSVSREKKERFSLILESASTNQTSMYLCASSGREGREHTQYFGPGTRLTVL.

The chain joins TRBV28 to TRBJ1-1, with D perhaps TRBD1 (6 bases). The CDR3 sequence is 14 residues long. Trimming shortened V by 6 bases and J by 1 base, and 12 bases separated the two germline ends. Germline V CDR1 and CDR2: MDHEN, SYDVKM. CDR3 residues: CASRGGGANTEAFF. In DNA form, the CDR3 reads TGTGCCAGCAGGGGCGGGGGGGCGAACACTGAAGCTTTCTTT. Together with reference TRBV28 and TRBJ1-1, the CDR3 gives the full variable domain: DVKVTQSSRYLVKRTGEKVFLECVQDMDHENMFWYRQDPGLGLRLIYFSYDVKMKEKGDIPEGYSVSREKKERFSLILESASTNQTSMYLCASRGGGANTEAFFGQGTRLTVV.

The rearrangement joins TRBV28 to TRBJ2-1, with 12 nucleotides matching TRBD2. The length of the CDR3 is 17 residues. Germline lookup yields CDR1 MDHEN and CDR2 SYDVKM. The V and J ends lost 1 base and 7 bases, in that order; junction bases with no gene match: 8. The CDR3 region has the DNA TGTGCCAGCAGTTTATATTGGACTAGCGGGATAGGAAATGAGCAGTTCTTC. Protein: CASSLYWTSGIGNEQFF.

CDR3: CASSINPEDTQYF. The CDR3 nucleotides are TGTGCCAGTAGTATAAATCCGGAAGATACGCAGTATTTT. The chain uses TRBV19 and TRBJ2-3; D is ambiguous. The CDR3 spans 13 residues. V lost 2 bases, J lost 5 bases, and 8 bases lay in between. Germline CDR1 and CDR2: LNHDA and SQIVND (reference sequence).

V and J are TRBV6-1 and TRBJ2-1, with TRBD2 identical over 12 bases. Germline V lookup: CDR1 MNHNS, CDR2 SASEGT. V lost 6 bases to trimming and J lost 8 bases; unmatched junction nucleotides: 5. The CDR3 loop spans 14 amino acids. The chain's CDR3 is CASRLAGGIYEQFF. The DNA of the CDR3 is TGTGCCAGCAGACTAGCGGGAGGTATCTATGAGCAGTTCTTC.

V usage is TRBV5-1 and J usage is TRBJ2-5; 7 bases align to TRBD2. Germline V gives CDR1 SGHRS, CDR2 YFSETQ. The V and J ends lost 2 bases and 0 bases, in that order; junction bases with no gene match: 7. The CDR3 length is 16 residues. CDR3 protein: CASSFGGFPYQETQYF. The CDR3 DNA sequence: TGCGCCAGCAGCTTCGGGGGGTTCCCGTACCAAGAGACCCAGTACTTC.

This chain joins TRBV28 and TRBJ1-5; D may be TRBD1 (5 bases). The CDR3 loop spans 13 amino acids. Trimming removed 4 bases at V and 4 bases at J, with 8 bases between. Germline V gene sequence: CDR1 MDHEN, CDR2 SYDVKM. The DNA for the CDR3 is TGTGCCAGCAGTTGGGGGATAAATCAGCCCCAGCATTTT. Translation: CASSWGINQPQHF.

As for this clone: This sample includes further DNA sequences coding for the same CDR3. The chain couples TRBV5-1 to TRBJ1-1; weak D call: TRBD1 (5 bases). The CDR3 consists of 13 residues. CDR1 is SGHRS, CDR2 YFSETQ, per germline. The ends were cut back, 4 bases at V and 1 base at J, with 8 bases in the middle. CDR3 in amino acids: CASSRGENTEAFF. The CDR3 nucleotides read TGCGCCAGCAGCCGGGGGGAGAACACTGAAGCTTTCTTT. Using reference TRBV5-1 and TRBJ1-1 for the parts outside the CDR3, the full variable domain is KAGVTQTPRYLIKTRGQQVTLSCSPISGHRSVSWYQQTPGQGLQFLFEYFSETQRNKGNFPGRFSGRQFSNSRSEMNVSTLELGDSALYLCASSRGENTEAFFGQGTRLTVV.

The genes are TRBV5-1 and TRBJ2-5; D possibly corresponds to TRBD1 (7 bases). This CDR3 region has 13 residues. Trimming took off 5 bases at V and 5 bases at J, with 13 bases between the two ends. Germline V gene lookup returns CDR1 SGHRS and CDR2 YFSETQ. CDR3 DNA: TGCGCCAGCAGTAAGACAGGGAGGGAGACCCAGTACTTC. Its translation is CASSKTGRETQYF.

As to this clone: One end of the junction is discordant with germline, which a read error may explain. The chain uses TRBV6-1 and TRBJ1-2; 8 bases match TRBD1. The germline V gene encodes CDR1 MNHNS and CDR2 SASEGT. This CDR3 is built from 13 residues. DNA for the CDR3: TGTGCCATCAGTGAAGGCAGGGGGCTGGGCTACACCTTC. It translates to CAISEGRGLGYTF.

The chain is built from TRBV5-1 and TRBJ2-3; 7 bases agree with TRBD2. V dropped 2 bases and J dropped 2; count of bases not matched to a gene: 5. The CDR3 consists of 15 residues. Looked up from germline, CDR1 is SGHRS and CDR2 is YFSETQ. The CDR3 DNA reads as TGCGCCAGCAGCTTAGATGCGGGAGTCACAGATACGCAGTATTTT. Its translation: CASSLDAGVTDTQYF.